The text below deals with one TCR beta chain. The method was immunoSEQ multiplex PCR; TCRdb's version includes in-frame clones alone and lacks a portion of them. This sample has around 50,000 clones, with 86% found just once. This sample stems from a study of blood T cell repertoires in COVID-19. Germline CDR1 reads SGHNT; CDR2 reads YYREEE (reference sequence). The CDR3 loop spans 14 amino acids. The V end lost 8 bases, the J end lost 3 bases, and 15 bases lay between the germline ends. The chain employs TRBV5-4 and TRBJ1-5; no reliable D call. The sequence was obtained from a woman aged 60-75 years with acute or convalescent COVID-19. Sequenced sample: peripheral blood. CDR3 in amino acids: CASSVSGNNQPQHF. CDR3 DNA sequence: TGTGCCAGTTCCGTCTCGGGTAACAATCAGCCCCAGCATTTT.